Listed below are T cell receptor beta chains from one sample, sequenced in a study of T cells in Graves' hyperthyroidism and ophthalmopathy. TCRdb used MiXCR to reprocess the multiplex PCR reads, holding one entry per CDR3 protein. The data show about 690,000 distinct CDR3 sequences, 15% to 20% seen once. The source material was blood. These receptors all come from a man in his forties or fifties with Graves' hyperthyroidism. CDR3s include the opening cysteine and the closing phenylalanine or tryptophan. The D gene is left open where the match is weak. Some rows mark clone size as missing; the rest say once, few, many or name a class of expanded clone.

>TRBV28|TRBJ2-1|many|NA
TGTGCCAGCAGTCCACAAGGGGCAGCCCCCTACAATGAGCAGTTCTTC
CASSPQGAAPYNEQFF
>TRBV20-1|TRBJ1-2|many|TRBD1
TGCAGTGCTAGGAACCCAGGGGGGAACTATGGCTACACCTTC
CSARNPGGNYGYTF
>TRBV12-3/TRBV12-4|TRBJ1-5|NA|NA
TGTGCCAGCAGTTTAAGGGGTAGGGATAGCAAACAGCCCCAGCATTTT
CASSLRGRDSKQPQHF
>TRBV12-3/TRBV12-4|TRBJ2-5|many|NA
TGTGCCAGCAGTCCAAACTACCTTCAAGAGACCCAGTACTTC
CASSPNYLQETQYF
>TRBV7-2|TRBJ1-2|NA|NA
TGTGCCAGCAGCCCGTACAGGGATAGGACTGACTATGGCTACACCTTC
CASSPYRDRTDYGYTF
>TRBV7-9|TRBJ2-7|NA|NA
TGTGCCAGCAGCTCTACGTGGGAGCAGTACTTC
CASSSTWEQYF
>TRBV2|TRBJ1-2|many|NA
TGTGCCAGCAGTGGACAGTGGGTTGGAGGCTACACCTTC
CASSGQWVGGYTF
>TRBV19|TRBJ2-7|many|NA
TGTGCCAGTAGTATTGGGGGGTACTCCTACGAGCAGTACTTC
CASSIGGYSYEQYF
>TRBV7-9|TRBJ2-2|many|NA
TGTGCCAGCAGCCGGGACCCCGGGGAGCTGTTTTTT
CASSRDPGELFF
>TRBV7-3|TRBJ2-7|few|TRBD2
TGTGCCAGCAGCCCCCAGAGCGGGAGATTCCACGAGCAGTACTTC
CASSPQSGRFHEQYF
>TRBV18|TRBJ2-7|few|NA
TGTGCCAGCTCACCGCCGGACCCCTCCGACGAGCAGTACTTC
CASSPPDPSDEQYF
>TRBV20-1|TRBJ2-1|many|TRBD2
TGCAGTGCTACCCGGACTAGCGGGAGTATTGATGAGCAGTTCTTC
CSATRTSGSIDEQFF
>TRBV5-1|TRBJ2-3|few|TRBD2
TGCGCCAGCAGCTTCCGGGCGGGAGAAGCAGATACGCAGTATTTT
CASSFRAGEADTQYF
>TRBV11-2|TRBJ2-7|many|NA
TGTGCCAGCAGCTTAGGGGAGACCGTCAAGTCTTACGAGCAGTACTTC
CASSLGETVKSYEQYF
>TRBV3-1|TRBJ1-4|many|NA
TGTGCCAGCAGCCAGTCGGGGAATGAAAAACTGTTTTTT
CASSQSGNEKLFF
>TRBV2|TRBJ2-5|many|TRBD1
TGTGCCAGCAGAGGGACAGGCGGGACCCAGTACTTC
CASRGTGGTQYF
>TRBV4-3|TRBJ2-1|NA|TRBD2
TGCGCCAGCAGCCACGAACTAGCGGGAGCCCACAATGAGCAGTTCTTC
CASSHELAGAHNEQFF
>TRBV19|TRBJ2-3|many|NA
TGTGCCAGTAGTACGCCATACACAGATACGCAGTATTTT
CASSTPYTDTQYF
>TRBV6-5|TRBJ1-2|NA|TRBD1
TGTGCCAGCAGTTCCTCACAGGGGGCCTATGGCTACACCTTC
CASSSSQGAYGYTF
>TRBV24-1|TRBJ2-1|NA|NA
TGTGCCACCAGTGATCCCGGGAGTCCCACCTACAATGAGCAGTTCTTC
CATSDPGSPTYNEQFF
>TRBV9|TRBJ1-3|NA|NA
TGTGCCAGCAGCGAACCAGGAACGAACTCTGGAAACACCATATATTTT
CASSEPGTNSGNTIYF
>TRBV7-9|TRBJ2-1|NA|TRBD2
TGTGCCAGCAGCCGGGAGCGGGAGGGCCAAGGTGAGCAGTTCTTC
CASSREREGQGEQFF
>TRBV27|TRBJ2-3|many|NA
TGTGCCAGCAGTTTAACGGGACACTCCACAGATACGCAGTATTTT
CASSLTGHSTDTQYF
>TRBV12-3/TRBV12-4|TRBJ1-5|many|NA
TGTGCCAGCAGTTTACCAACACCGGCGGGGCCCCAGCATTTT
CASSLPTPAGPQHF
>TRBV5-8|TRBJ2-2|few|TRBD2
TGTGCCAGCAGCTTGGTGTGGGGGGGGAACACCGGGGAGCTGTTTTTT
CASSLVWGGNTGELFF
>TRBV15|TRBJ2-2|NA|NA
TGTGCCACCAGCAGAGATGGTCTGACAGTGAACACCGGGGAGCTGTTTTTT
CATSRDGLTVNTGELFF
>TRBV2|TRBJ2-5|many|NA
TGTGCCAGCAATCTGAGGGGGGGAGCGGAAGAGACCCAGTACTTC
CASNLRGGAEETQYF
>TRBV18|TRBJ2-5|NA|TRBD2
TGTGCCAGCTCAGCCCCGATAGCGGGAAGGGAGACCCAGTACTTC
CASSAPIAGRETQYF
>TRBV7-8|TRBJ2-1|NA|TRBD2
TGTGCCAGCAGCTTAGATCAGCGGGAGTATATTGAGCAGTTCTTC
CASSLDQREYIEQFF
>TRBV19|TRBJ2-5|many|NA
TGTGCCAGTAGTGCGGTCCCAGTAGAGGAGACCCAGTACTTC
CASSAVPVEETQYF
>TRBV7-2|TRBJ2-5|many|TRBD1
TGTGCCAGCAGCTATCGACAGGGTGTGGAGACCCAGTACTTC
CASSYRQGVETQYF
>TRBV29-1|TRBJ1-1|many|TRBD1
TGCAGCGTTCAGGGGGCTTGGACTGAAGCTTTCTTT
CSVQGAWTEAFF
>TRBV25-1|TRBJ1-1|many|NA
TGTGCCAGCAGTGAGCTACCCGGGGCACAGCCGAGCACTGAAGCTTTCTTT
CASSELPGAQPSTEAFF
>TRBV28|TRBJ2-1|many|NA
TGTGCCAGCAGTTTTGAACCCTTAGGTCCCGCGTACACCTCCTACAATGAGCAGTTCTTC
CASSFEPLGPAYTSYNEQFF
>TRBV27|TRBJ2-7|many|TRBD1
TGTGCCAGCAGTTTTCGGGGACAGGGATCCTACGAGCAGTACTTC
CASSFRGQGSYEQYF
>TRBV7-2|TRBJ1-1|few|NA
TGTGCCAGCAGCAAACAGGTATTGGGCACTGAAGCTTTCTTT
CASSKQVLGTEAFF
>TRBV28|TRBJ2-7|many|NA
TGTGCCAGCAGGGGTAGGGGGGCGACCTCAGAGGCCGGTTTGAGGGAGCAGTACTTC
CASRGRGATSEAGLREQYF
>TRBV10-3|TRBJ1-5|NA|TRBD1
TGTGCCATCAGGGGACAGGGAGATGGCAATCAGCCCCAGCATTTT
CAIRGQGDGNQPQHF
>TRBV7-9|TRBJ1-4|NA|NA
TGTGCCAGCAGCTTAGCGCCAGCCTTGGGGGAAAAACTGTTTTTT
CASSLAPALGEKLFF